This T cell receptor (beta chain) emerged from a study of technical replicates of blood from several donors. The protocol was immunoSEQ multiplex PCR, while the TCRdb copy is restricted to in-frame clones and leaves out a portion. The data contain around 70,000 clones, about 97% of them singletons. Trimming took 5 bases from V and 0 from J; bases not matched to a gene: 2. Germline V gene data show CDR1 as SGHAT and CDR2 as FQNNGV. The CDR3 contains 15 residues. Input material: T cells isolated from PBMCs. The sequence was obtained from a human donor in good health. The chain links TRBV11-2 to TRBJ2-7, with TRBD2 matching 12 bases. The CDR3 DNA reads TGTGCCAGCAGCCTGACTAGCGGGAGCTCCTACGAGCAGTACTTC. Amino acid sequence: CASSLTSGSSYEQYF.